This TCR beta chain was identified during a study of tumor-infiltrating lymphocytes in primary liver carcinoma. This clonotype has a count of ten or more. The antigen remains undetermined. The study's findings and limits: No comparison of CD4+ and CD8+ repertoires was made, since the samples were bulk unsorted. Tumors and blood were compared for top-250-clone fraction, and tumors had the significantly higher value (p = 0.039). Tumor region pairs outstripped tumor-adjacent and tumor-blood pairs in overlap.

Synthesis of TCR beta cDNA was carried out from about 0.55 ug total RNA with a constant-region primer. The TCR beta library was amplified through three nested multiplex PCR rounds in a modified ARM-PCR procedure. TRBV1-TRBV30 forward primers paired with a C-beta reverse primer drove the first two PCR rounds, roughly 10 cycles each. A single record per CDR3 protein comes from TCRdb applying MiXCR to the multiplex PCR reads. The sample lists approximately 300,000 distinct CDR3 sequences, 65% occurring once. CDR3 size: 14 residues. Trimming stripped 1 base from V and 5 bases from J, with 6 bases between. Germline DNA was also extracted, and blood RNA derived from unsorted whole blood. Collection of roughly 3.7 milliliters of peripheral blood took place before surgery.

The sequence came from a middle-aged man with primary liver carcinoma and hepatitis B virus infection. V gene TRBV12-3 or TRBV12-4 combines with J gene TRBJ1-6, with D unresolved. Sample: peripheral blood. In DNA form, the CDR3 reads TGTGCCAGCAGTTTAGTAAAGAATAATTCACCCCTCCACTTT. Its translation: CASSLVKNNSPLHF.